This T cell receptor beta chain was identified during a study of early T cells in non-severe SARS-CoV-2 infection. TCRdb re-called the 5' RACE reads with MiXCR, one entry per CDR3 protein. This sample carries around 44,000 distinct CDR3 sequences, approximately 9.4% of them seen once, and the ten largest clones take about 8%. The origin of this receptor is an adult who was a healthcare worker with PCR-confirmed SARS-CoV-2 infection or an uninfected control (not recorded which). The specimen sequenced was whole blood.

CDR3 DNA sequence: TGTGCCAGCAGTTTCAGGGAGATGTCACCCCTCCACTTT. It encodes CASSFREMSPLHF. The chain has TRBV12-3 or TRBV12-4 and TRBJ1-6; TRBD1 might be the D (5 bases). Trimming pared 3 bases from V and 10 bases from J, leaving 10 bases between. CDR3 length equals 13 residues.